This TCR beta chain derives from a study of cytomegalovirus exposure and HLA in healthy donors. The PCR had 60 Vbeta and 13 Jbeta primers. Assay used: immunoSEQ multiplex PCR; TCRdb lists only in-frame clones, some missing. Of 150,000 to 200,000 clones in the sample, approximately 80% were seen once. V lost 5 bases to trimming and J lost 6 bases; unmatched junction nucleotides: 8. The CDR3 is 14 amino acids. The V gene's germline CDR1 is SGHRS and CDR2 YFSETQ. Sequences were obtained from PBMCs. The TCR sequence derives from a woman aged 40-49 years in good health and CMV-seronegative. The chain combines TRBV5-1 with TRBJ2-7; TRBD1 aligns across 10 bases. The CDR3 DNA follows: TGCGCCAGCAGTCCCGGACAGGGGGTGCGCGAGCAGTACTTC. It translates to CASSPGQGVREQYF.